The 32 T cell receptor beta chains below were found in one sample sequenced in a study of blood T cell repertoires in COVID-19. Sequencing used immunoSEQ multiplex PCR; TCRdb keeps in-frame clones, though not all of them. The data show about 40,000 clones, 75% to 90% seen once. The specimen was peripheral blood. The receptor set was obtained from a human donor in a cohort sampled during active COVID-19.

This clone was recorded only once. V is TRBV19 and J is TRBJ1-2, with TRBD1 identical over 7 bases. The CDR3 loop spans 16 amino acids. V was pared by 9 bases and J by 2 bases, with 15 bases of the junction left unmatched. Germline-derived CDR1 and CDR2 are LNHDA and SQIVND (reference sequence). The CDR3 reads CASEGLILQGNYGYTF. CDR3 in DNA: TGTGCCAGCGAGGGACTGATTTTACAGGGGAACTATGGCTACACCTTC.

The chain has TRBV5-5 and TRBJ1-5; D unresolved. The germline gives CDR1 SGHKS, CDR2 YYEKEE (reference sequence). This CDR3 comprises 16 residues. V dropped 0 bases and J dropped 0 bases, with 10 bases sitting between them. CDR3 protein: CASSLGGGSSNQPQHF. The CDR3, as DNA: TGTGCCAGCAGCTTGGGGGGAGGGAGTAGCAATCAGCCCCAGCATTTT.

The chain is built from TRBV4-3 and TRBJ1-1; 9 bases map to TRBD1. The germline gives CDR1 LGHNA, CDR2 YSLEER. The CDR3 runs to 20 residues. The V and J ends lost 3 bases and 0 bases, in that order; junction bases with no gene match: 17. As DNA, the CDR3 is TGCGCCAGCAGCCAGGCCGACCTGGACAGGGGCCCTCCTATGAACACTGAAGCTTTCTTT. Protein sequence: CASSQADLDRGPPMNTEAFF.

V is TRBV4-3 and J is TRBJ1-2; a possible D gene is TRBD1 (5 bases). The V and J ends lost 0 bases and 0 bases respectively, with 14 bases between them. CDR1 is LGHNA, CDR2 YSLEER, per germline. The CDR3 spans 17 residues. CDR3 region: CASSQDPTGRPNYGYTF. The CDR3 nucleotides read TGCGCCAGCAGCCAAGATCCTACAGGACGACCTAACTATGGCTACACCTTC.

This clone was counted only a few times. J is TRBJ1-3 and V is TRBV7-2; 8 nucleotides agree with TRBD1. Germline trimming cut 5 bases from V and 7 bases from J; bases unmatched to any gene: 13. In germline, CDR1 is SGHTA, CDR2 FQGNSA. The CDR3 is 16 amino acids. This CDR3 reads CASSPDRGSSGNTIYF. The CDR3 DNA reads as TGTGCCAGCAGCCCCGACAGGGGAAGCTCGGGGAACACCATATATTTT.

The gene calls are TRBV19 and TRBJ2-7; no firm D call. The germline CDR1 and CDR2 sequences are LNHDA and SQIVND (reference sequence). V was cut by 3 bases and J by 3 bases, with 15 bases left in between. The CDR3 sequence is 15 residues long. The CDR3 loop reads CASSIEISRFYEQYF. As DNA, the CDR3 is TGTGCCAGTAGTATTGAGATCTCTAGGTTCTACGAGCAGTACTTC. The whole variable domain, filled in from reference TRBV19 and TRBJ2-7, reads DGGITQSPKYLFRKEGQNVTLSCEQNLNHDAMYWYRQDPGQGLRLIYYSQIVNDFQKGDIAEGYSVSREKKESFPLTVTSAQKNPTAFYLCASSIEISRFYEQYFGPGTRLTVT.

The chain uses TRBV25-1 and TRBJ1-1; 12 positions agree with TRBD1. The CDR3 runs 15 residues. V gave up 2 bases and J gave up 3 bases; unmatched junction bases: 1. Germline V gene sequence: CDR1 MGHDK, CDR2 SYGVNS. CDR3 bases: TGTGCCAGCAGTGAAGGGACAGGGGGCTACACTGAAGCTTTCTTT. This gives the protein CASSEGTGGYTEAFF.

V is TRBV6-5 and J is TRBJ2-7; TRBD1 matches at 9 bases. The CDR3 covers 14 residues. With 3 bases clipped from V and 4 bases from J, the junction kept 4 bases outside the gene matches. Germline values: CDR1 MNHEY, CDR2 SVGAGI. In DNA, the CDR3 is TGTGCCAGCAGTTATTCGGACAGGGGATACGAGCAGTACTTC. It yields the protein CASSYSDRGYEQYF.

This sequence joins TRBV11-2 and TRBJ2-2; a possible D gene is TRBD2 (6 bases). CDR1 and CDR2 from the germline V gene are SGHAT and FQNNGV. Trimming cost V 0 bases and J 7 bases, with 15 bases left between them. The CDR3 sequence is 16 residues long. DNA of the CDR3: TGTGCCAGCAGCTTAGAGATCAACGGGGGAGGCGGGGAGCTGTTTTTT. Protein sequence: CASSLEINGGGGELFF.

This clone has only one observation. The chain carries TRBV4-3 and TRBJ1-2, with no clear D. Germline V CDR1 and CDR2: LGHNA, YSLEER. The CDR3 extends over 16 amino acids. Trimming removed 0 bases from V and 5 bases from J, with 16 bases in between. Here the CDR3 DNA reads TGCGCCAGCAGCCAAGATTTCCAGGTTGATCTTTATGGCTACACCTTC. Translated, it gives CASSQDFQVDLYGYTF.

The rearrangement uses TRBV18 and TRBJ1-3; unclear D gene. With 4 bases removed from V and 11 bases from J, the gap between germline ends came to 12 bases. Germline V gene lookup returns CDR1 KGHSH and CDR2 LQKENI. CDR3 length: 12 residues. The DNA for the CDR3 is TGTGCCAGCTCACAGGATGAGGATCCCATATATTTT. Protein: CASSQDEDPIYF.

This clone showed up just once. The germline gene is not matched at one end of the junction; a read error may be the cause. The gene calls are TRBV6-5 and TRBJ2-7; 11 nucleotides align to TRBD1. CDR3 size: 13 residues. Germline V CDR1 and CDR2: MNHEY, SVGAGI. CDR3 coding DNA: TGCGGGACAGGGGGATGGAGCTCCTACGAGCAGTACTTC. Amino acid sequence: CGTGGWSSYEQYF.

V and J are TRBV4-1 and TRBJ1-2; 10 positions agree with TRBD1. Germline lookup yields CDR1 MGHRA and CDR2 YSYEKL. The CDR3 is made up of 15 amino acids. Trimming took 4 bases from V and 7 from J; bases not matched to a gene: 9. DNA of the CDR3: TGCGCCAGCAGCCCTAACCGGGACAGGGGCCCTGGCTACACCTTC. Translating gives CASSPNRDRGPGYTF.

V gene TRBV27 combines with J gene TRBJ1-4; 10 nucleotides match TRBD1. Germline V gene data show CDR1 as MNHEY and CDR2 as SMNVEV (reference sequence). This CDR3 comprises 14 residues. V lost 5 bases to trimming and J lost 7 bases; unmatched junction nucleotides: 4. DNA of the CDR3: TGTGCCAGCAGTGTCGGGACAGGGGTTGAAAAACTGTTTTTT. This translates into CASSVGTGVEKLFF.

The chain carries TRBV18 and TRBJ2-7; TRBD1 matches at 10 bases. J lost 2 bases, V lost 4 bases, and 2 bases had no gene match. There are 14 residues in the CDR3. Germline CDR1 KGHSH, CDR2 LQKENI. The CDR3 region is CASSRTGGTYEQYF. Written as DNA, the CDR3 is TGTGCCAGCTCACGGACAGGGGGAACCTACGAGCAGTACTTC. The complete variable domain, with remaining parts taken from reference TRBV18 and TRBJ2-7, reads NAGVMQNPRHLVRRRGQEARLRCSPMKGHSHVYWYRQLPEEGLKFMVYLQKENIIDESGMPKERFSAEFPKEGPSILRIQQVVRGDSAAYFCASSRTGGTYEQYFGPGTRLTVT.

This clone was seen a single time. The chain uses TRBV6-2 or TRBV6-3 and TRBJ2-6; the match to TRBD1 covers 8 bases. Trimming cost V 4 bases and J 4 bases; bases outside gene matches: 6. The CDR3 contains 16 residues. Per the germline V gene, CDR1 is MNHEY and CDR2 is SVGEGT. CDR3 DNA: TGTGCCAGCAGTTCGGACAGGGCCCCAGGGGCCAACGTCCTGACTTTC. Translating it yields CASSSDRAPGANVLTF.

The V call is TRBV6-6, the J call TRBJ2-7; 7 bases agree with TRBD2. The CDR3 is 13 residues long. V lost 4 bases and J lost 4; bases outside the gene matches: 4. Germline-derived CDR1 and CDR2 are MNHNY and SVGAGI (reference sequence). The CDR3 is CASSWEGPYEQYF. The CDR3 DNA follows: TGTGCCAGCAGTTGGGAGGGGCCGTACGAGCAGTACTTC.

This chain joins TRBV6-2 or TRBV6-3 and TRBJ2-7; 12 positions agree with TRBD2. The CDR3 has 16 amino acids. Germline values: CDR1 MNHEY, CDR2 SVGEGT. Trimming took 5 bases from V and 3 from J; bases not matched to a gene: 8. DNA of the CDR3: TGTGCCAGCAGTCGAGCCACTAGCGGGGGGTTCTACGAGCAGTACTTC. Translating gives CASSRATSGGFYEQYF.

This clone showed up just once. The chain joins TRBV11-3 to TRBJ1-1, with D possibly matching TRBD1 (5 bases). This CDR3 is 15 amino acids long. With 0 bases removed from V and 4 bases from J, the gap between germline ends came to 12 bases. Germline V lookup: CDR1 SGHNT, CDR2 YENEEA. The CDR3 region is CASSLEGREGTEAFF. For the CDR3, the DNA is TGTGCCAGCAGCTTAGAGGGCAGGGAGGGCACTGAAGCTTTCTTT.

V and J are TRBV7-9 and TRBJ1-2; the D gene is possibly TRBD1 (6 bases). The CDR3 sequence is 13 residues long. Germline V gene data show CDR1 as SEHNR and CDR2 as FQNEAQ (reference sequence). Trimming cost V 2 bases and J 7 bases, with 11 bases left between them. The CDR3 DNA reads as TGTGCCAGCAGCTTAAGTTACAGGGCTGGCTACACCTTC. This sequence encodes CASSLSYRAGYTF.

V usage is TRBV2 and J usage is TRBJ1-1; 8 nucleotides agree with TRBD1. The CDR3 is 13 amino acids. Unmatched junction bases numbered 2, after V lost 5 bases and J lost 3 bases. Per germline, CDR1 SNHLY and CDR2 FYNNEI. This CDR3 reads CASSMDRDTEAFF. The CDR3 DNA is TGTGCCAGCAGTATGGACAGGGACACTGAAGCTTTCTTT.

This clone has only one observation. CDR3 DNA: TGTGCCAGCACCAAGGGGGCTGGAAACACCATATATTTT. This translates into CASTKGAGNTIYF. The chain couples TRBV9 to TRBJ1-3; possibly TRBD1 for D (6 bases). CDR1 and CDR2 from the germline V gene are SGDLS and YYNGEE. V was clipped by 6 bases and J by 2 bases, with 9 bases between them. The CDR3 consists of 13 residues.

This sequence joins TRBV6-5 and TRBJ2-3; 7 bases are a match to TRBD1. This CDR3 spans 14 amino acids. V trimming: 10 bases; J trimming: 2 bases; junction bases outside the gene matches: 9. Per the germline V gene, CDR1 is MNHEY and CDR2 is SVGAGI. In DNA, the CDR3 is TGTGCCACGAGGTGGCAGGGGGACACAGATACGCAGTATTTT. Translation gives CATRWQGDTDTQYF.

The chain joins TRBV7-8 to TRBJ2-7, with 10 bases identical to TRBD2. V shed 1 base and J 3 bases; nucleotides not matched to a gene: 6. Looked up from germline, CDR1 is SGHVS and CDR2 is FQNEAQ. The CDR3 loop spans 16 amino acids. The CDR3 bases are TGTGCCAGCAGCTTAGGGCCTAGCGGGGGAGACTACGAGCAGTACTTC. The encoded protein is CASSLGPSGGDYEQYF.

The genes are TRBV11-2 and TRBJ1-1; 11 nucleotides agree with TRBD1. The CDR3 loop spans 17 amino acids. Germline CDR1 SGHAT, CDR2 FQNNGV. V lost 4 bases to trimming and J lost 4 bases; unmatched junction nucleotides: 11. CDR3 sequence (DNA): TGTGCCAGCAGCTCATCCTCCTGGGGGACAGGGGGCACTGAAGCTTTCTTT. It translates to CASSSSSWGTGGTEAFF.

This chain uses TRBV29-1 with TRBJ1-4; 8 bases align to TRBD1. The CDR3 consists of 17 residues. Germline V lookup: CDR1 SQVTM, CDR2 ANQGSEA. V trimming: 2 bases; J trimming: 8 bases; junction bases outside the gene matches: 16. CDR3 coding DNA: TGCAGCGTTGAAAGGGGGCAGGGGGCTGGGAGTGGCGAAAAACTGTTTTTT. This sequence encodes CSVERGQGAGSGEKLFF.

The CDR3 nucleotides are TGCGCCAGCAGCCAAGATCGGTTAGGGACAGACATGAACACTGAAGCTTTCTTT. It translates to CASSQDRLGTDMNTEAFF. This chain links TRBV4-1 with TRBJ1-1; 7 positions agree with TRBD1. CDR3 size: 18 residues. J lost 0 bases, V lost 0 bases, and 10 bases had no gene match. Germline loops: CDR1 MGHRA, CDR2 YSYEKL.

This CDR3 reads CASSQERGGEQYF. In DNA, the CDR3 is TGCGCCAGCAGCCAAGAAAGAGGGGGCGAGCAGTACTTC. This chain connects TRBV4-1 to TRBJ2-7, with D possibly TRBD1 on 6 matching bases. The ends were cut back, 0 bases at V and 6 bases at J, with 9 bases in the middle. Per the germline V gene, CDR1 is MGHRA and CDR2 is YSYEKL. The CDR3 has 13 residues.

The chain combines TRBV19 with TRBJ1-2; no definite D call. Germline CDR1 LNHDA, CDR2 SQIVND (reference sequence). The V gene lost 3 bases and the J gene lost 9 bases, with 11 bases spanning the gap. This CDR3 has 12 amino acids. The CDR3 region is CASSMSVLSYTF. CDR3 DNA sequence: TGTGCCAGTAGTATGTCAGTGCTGAGCTACACCTTC.

The V gene is TRBV6-2 or TRBV6-3, the J gene TRBJ1-5; 10 bases align to TRBD1. Losses at the gene ends were 2 bases for V and 2 bases for J; bases not matched to a gene: 3. The CDR3 spans 16 residues. Germline lookup yields CDR1 MNHEY and CDR2 SVGEGT. The CDR3 DNA reads TGTGCCAGCAGTTACGACAGGGGGCAAGGCAATCAGCCCCAGCATTTT. It is translated as CASSYDRGQGNQPQHF.

The chain has TRBV19 and TRBJ2-7; the D is unclear. Trimming removed 4 bases from V and 1 base from J, with 17 bases in between. The CDR3 extends over 16 amino acids. In germline, CDR1 is LNHDA, CDR2 SQIVND (reference sequence). CDR3 loop: CASSTSFAGSSYEQYF. DNA for the CDR3: TGTGCCAGTAGTACCTCCTTTGCAGGCAGTTCCTACGAGCAGTACTTC.

The CDR3 sequence: CSASYRPAYEQYF. In DNA form, the CDR3 reads TGCAGCGCTTCTTACAGGCCTGCCTACGAGCAGTACTTC. V is TRBV29-1 and J is TRBJ2-7, with D tentatively TRBD1 (5 bases). CDR3 size: 13 residues. In germline, CDR1 is SQVTM, CDR2 ANQGSEA. The ends were cut back, 7 bases at V and 2 bases at J, with 15 bases in the middle.